This TCR beta chain was sequenced for a study of Ad26.COV2.S vaccination and SARS-CoV-2 variants. Study information: Ad26.COV2.S given intramuscularly, once or twice 56 days apart.

As regards this clone: No antigen is known for it.

Trimming shortened V by 5 bases and J by 1 base, and 19 bases separated the two germline ends. CDR1 SGHAT and CDR2 FQNNGV come from the germline V gene. There are 17 residues in the CDR3. Study-level results: Breadth of non-spike TCRs did not differ between vaccinees and placebo recipients.

Produced via immunoSEQ multiplex PCR; TCRdb's table is partial and in-frame only. Altogether fewer than 400,000 clones are present, around 91% being singletons, with the ten largest covering around 1.8%. Treatment noted: some 19 received Ad26.COV2.S at low or high dose, single or two shots; about 5 received placebo; per-sample allocation not given. Sampling took place 63 days after the first vaccine or placebo injection. This sequence originates from a person aged 18 to 65 who received the Ad26.COV2.S COVID-19 vaccine or a placebo. V gene TRBV11-2 combines with J gene TRBJ2-3; D might be TRBD1 or TRBD2, each matching 7 bases. The sample here was peripheral blood, taken in a trial of Ad26.COV2.S vaccine versus placebo. The CDR3 loop reads CASSPGGVAVGTDTQYF. The CDR3 nucleotides read TGTGCCAGCAGCCCAGGGGGGGTAGCAGTTGGCACAGATACGCAGTATTTT.